Described below is a single T cell receptor (beta chain) sequence and its context. In the PCR, 60 Vbeta and 13 Jbeta primers were used. Generated by immunoSEQ multiplex PCR, the TCRdb table keeps only in-frame clones and is missing some. This repertoire shows about 130,000 clones, roughly four fifths found once; its top ten account for less than 2%. The data belong to a study of cytomegalovirus exposure and HLA in healthy donors. This clonotype originated in a man aged 45-65 years in good health and CMV-seronegative. The sequenced sample was PBMCs.

The CDR3 DNA is TGTGCCAGCAGCTTGCCCAGGGTGAACACTGAAGCTTTCTTT. Its translation: CASSLPRVNTEAFF. This chain connects TRBV5-5 to TRBJ1-1, with D maybe TRBD1 (5 bases). Trimming cost V 1 base and J 0 bases, with 7 bases left between them. CDR3 length equals 14 residues. Looked up from germline, CDR1 is SGHKS and CDR2 is YYEKEE (reference sequence).